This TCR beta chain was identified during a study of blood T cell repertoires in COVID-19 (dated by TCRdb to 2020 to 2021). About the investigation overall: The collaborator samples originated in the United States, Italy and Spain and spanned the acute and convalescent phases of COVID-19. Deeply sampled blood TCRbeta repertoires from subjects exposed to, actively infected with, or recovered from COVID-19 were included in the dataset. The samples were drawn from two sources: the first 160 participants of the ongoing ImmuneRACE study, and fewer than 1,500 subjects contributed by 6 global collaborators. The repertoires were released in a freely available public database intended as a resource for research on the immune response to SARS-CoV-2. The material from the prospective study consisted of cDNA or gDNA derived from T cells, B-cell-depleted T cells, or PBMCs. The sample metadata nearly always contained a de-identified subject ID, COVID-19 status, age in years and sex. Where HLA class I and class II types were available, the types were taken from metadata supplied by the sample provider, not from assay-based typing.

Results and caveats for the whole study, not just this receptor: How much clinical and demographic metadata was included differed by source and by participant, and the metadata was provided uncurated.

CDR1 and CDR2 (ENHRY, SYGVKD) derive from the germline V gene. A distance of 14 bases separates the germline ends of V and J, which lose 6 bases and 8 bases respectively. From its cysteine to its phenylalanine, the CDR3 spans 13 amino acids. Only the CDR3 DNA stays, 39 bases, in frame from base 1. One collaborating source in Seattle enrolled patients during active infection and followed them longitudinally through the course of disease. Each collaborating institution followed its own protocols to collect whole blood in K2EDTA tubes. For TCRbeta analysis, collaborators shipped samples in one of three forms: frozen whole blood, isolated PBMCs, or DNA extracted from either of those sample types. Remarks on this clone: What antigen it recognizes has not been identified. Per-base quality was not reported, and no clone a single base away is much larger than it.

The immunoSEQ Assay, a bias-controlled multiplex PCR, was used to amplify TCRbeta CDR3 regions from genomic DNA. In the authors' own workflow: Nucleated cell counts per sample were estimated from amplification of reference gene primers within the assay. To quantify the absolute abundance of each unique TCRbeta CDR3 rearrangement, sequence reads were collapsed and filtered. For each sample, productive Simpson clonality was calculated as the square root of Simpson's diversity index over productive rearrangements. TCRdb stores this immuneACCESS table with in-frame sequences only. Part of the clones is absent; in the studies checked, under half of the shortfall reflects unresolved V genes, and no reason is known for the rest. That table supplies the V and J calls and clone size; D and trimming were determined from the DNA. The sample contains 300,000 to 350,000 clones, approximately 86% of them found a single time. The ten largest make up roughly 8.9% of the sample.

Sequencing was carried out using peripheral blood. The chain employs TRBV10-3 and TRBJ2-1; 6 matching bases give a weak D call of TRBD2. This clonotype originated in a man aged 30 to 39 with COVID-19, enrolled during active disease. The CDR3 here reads CAISGTGGYEQFF. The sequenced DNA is TGTGCCATCAGCGGGACTGGGGGGTATGAGCAGTTCTTC.